This TCR beta chain comes out of a study of T cells in Graves' hyperthyroidism and ophthalmopathy. Per germline, CDR1 SNHLY and CDR2 FYNNEI. The V end was cut by 5 bases, the J end by 7 bases, with 11 bases between. This CDR3 spans 12 amino acids. Study conclusions and caveats: Separating ophthalmopathy from stable hyperthyroidism was achieved by a 13 V-J model.

Researchers took RNA transcripts and amplified the TCR beta CDR3 regions from them. TCR CDR3 underwent first-round RT-PCR with the HTBI primer set. TCRdb used MiXCR to reprocess the multiplex PCR reads, holding one entry per CDR3 protein. The table has about 350,000 distinct CDR3 sequences, about 14% seen once. Details on this clonotype: Its antigen is undetermined.

The TCR was taken from a woman in her twenties or thirties with Graves' hyperthyroidism. This rearrangement joins TRBV2 to TRBJ1-2; D might be TRBD1 (6 bases). Sequencing input: blood. In nucleotides, the CDR3 is TGTGCCAGCAGTCAGGGGTTGTCTGGCTACACCTTC. Its translation is CASSQGLSGYTF.